Sequencing of this T cell receptor (beta chain) was carried out in a study of T-cell memory formation after mild COVID-19. Overall study results and limits: In second-wave clones peaking day 37, SARS-CoV-2 specificity remained unconfirmed. Some SARS-CoV-2-responding clones were already detected in memory before infection. Contracting CD8+ clones were enriched in EMRA, CD4+ mainly in CM and EM.

In this sample, this clonotype turned up many times. Its cognate antigen is unknown. The CDR3 has 14 residues. V dropped 5 bases and J dropped 0; count of bases not matched to a gene: 3. Germline CDR1 reads MNHEY; CDR2 reads SVGEGT. TCRdb passed the 5' RACE reads through MiXCR, listing each CDR3 protein once. Among roughly 450,000 distinct CDR3 sequences listed, about 20% were seen once. Sequenced: PBMCs or a T cell subset sorted from them (not recorded which). V gene TRBV6-2 or TRBV6-3 combines with J gene TRBJ2-7; 8 positions agree with TRBD1. The sequence was collected from an adult woman who had mild COVID-19 (a few samples of this study predate the infection). Cell type and time point are not known. Here the CDR3 reads CASSRTGSSYEQYF. As DNA, the CDR3 is TGTGCCAGCAGTCGGACAGGGAGCTCCTACGAGCAGTACTTC.